The 14 T cell receptor beta chains reported below all come from one sample, sequenced in a study of neoadjuvant anti-PD-1 for oral cavity cancer. Described time point: after neoadjuvant nivolumab, at surgical resection. The data were produced by immunoSEQ multiplex PCR, yet TCRdb's version contains in-frame clones alone and is incomplete. The repertoire holds approximately 68,000 clones, with roughly nine tenths as singletons. This specimen was PBMCs, taken after nivolumab (anti-PD-1) treatment. The receptors derive from a person aged 35 to 85 with oral cavity squamous cell carcinoma.

V usage is TRBV10-2 and J usage is TRBJ2-1; 11 nucleotides line up with TRBD2. From germline, CDR1 is WSHSY and CDR2 SAAADI. The ends lost 4 bases at V and 3 bases at J; junction bases unmatched: 11. CDR3 size: 18 residues. The CDR3 coding sequence is TGCGCCAGCAGTGTATCTAGCGGGAGGCCCGACGTCTACAATGAGCAGTTCTTC. Encoded protein: CASSVSSGRPDVYNEQFF.

J is TRBJ2-6 and V is TRBV4-2; D is undetermined. V lost 0 bases and J 2 bases, leaving 8 bases between the germline ends. CDR3 length: 16 amino acids. The germline V gene encodes CDR1 LGHNA and CDR2 YNFKEQ. The CDR3 DNA is TGTGCCAGCAGCCAAGATCAGAGGCCTGGGGCCAACGTCCTGACTTTC. Translated, it gives CASSQDQRPGANVLTF.

This sequence joins TRBV4-2 and TRBJ2-2, with D possibly TRBD1 on 6 matching bases. This CDR3 contains 16 residues. V lost 3 bases to trimming and J lost 1 base, with 12 bases between them. From germline, CDR1 is LGHNA and CDR2 YNFKEQ. The CDR3 DNA is TGTGCCAGCAGCCACCCCGGGACACAGAACACCGGGGAGCTGTTTTTT. Its translation is CASSHPGTQNTGELFF.

This sequence joins TRBV6-5 and TRBJ2-3, with 8 positions matching TRBD1. V lost 4 bases and J lost 4; bases outside the gene matches: 7. CDR1 is MNHEY and CDR2 is SVGAGI in the germline V gene. The CDR3 has 15 residues. The CDR3 is CASSSDRVRADTQYF. CDR3 nucleotides: TGTGCCAGCAGTTCGGACAGGGTGAGGGCAGATACGCAGTATTTT.

This chain links TRBV30 with TRBJ2-1, with D possibly TRBD2 on 6 matching bases. Germline lookup yields CDR1 GTSNPN and CDR2 SVGIG (reference sequence). Trimming left V 0 bases short and J 7 bases short, with 13 bases between. The CDR3 is 14 amino acids. The CDR3 loop is CAWSVTGASNEQFF. The CDR3 DNA is TGTGCCTGGAGTGTAACGGGAGCCTCGAATGAGCAGTTCTTC.

The chain joins TRBV28 to TRBJ2-7, with 9 bases that match TRBD1. V was clipped by 4 bases and J by 3 bases; unmatched bases: 7. This CDR3 is 15 amino acids long. Germline CDR1 and CDR2: MDHEN and SYDVKM. The CDR3 nucleotides read TGTGCCAGCAGTTCAGCCGGGACAGGGAGCTACGAGCAGTACTTC. Its translation: CASSSAGTGSYEQYF.

This clone appeared a few times. The rearrangement uses TRBV29-1 and TRBJ2-1, with D hard to call. V lost 4 bases and J lost 0, with 10 bases in between. CDR1 is SQVTM, CDR2 ANQGSEA, per germline. The CDR3 is made up of 14 amino acids. CDR3 nucleotides: TGCAGCGTTGTATTACAGAGCTCCTACAATGAGCAGTTCTTC. Its protein is CSVVLQSSYNEQFF.

The chain uses TRBV30 and TRBJ2-3; D unclear. The CDR3 consists of 16 residues. Germline values: CDR1 GTSNPN, CDR2 SVGIG (reference sequence). V dropped 1 base and J dropped 2 bases, with 16 bases sitting between them. The chain's CDR3 is CAWSEVLTSITDTQYF. The DNA of the CDR3 is TGTGCCTGGAGTGAGGTACTAACCTCCATCACAGATACGCAGTATTTT.

V is TRBV27 and J is TRBJ2-7; 14 bases are shared with TRBD2. The CDR3 loop spans 15 amino acids. Looked up from germline, CDR1 is MNHEY and CDR2 is SMNVEV (reference sequence). V shed 5 bases, J shed 4 bases, and the junction held 4 bases outside the gene matches. The CDR3: CASSTRLAGGYEQYF. As DNA, the CDR3 is TGTGCCAGCAGTACCCGACTAGCGGGAGGGTACGAGCAGTACTTC.

CDR3 region: CASSLRGQAFF. In DNA, the CDR3 is TGTGCCAGCAGCTTAAGGGGGCAAGCTTTCTTT. The chain employs TRBV11-2 and TRBJ1-1; 7 nucleotides line up with TRBD1. The CDR3 consists of 11 residues. CDR1 is SGHAT and CDR2 is FQNNGV in the germline V gene. V trimming: 2 bases; J trimming: 9 bases; junction bases outside the gene matches: 0.

This rearrangement joins TRBV27 to TRBJ1-2; no firm D call. The CDR3 contains 14 residues. V was trimmed by 5 bases and J by 4 bases, leaving 14 bases between them. In germline, CDR1 is MNHEY, CDR2 SMNVEV (reference sequence). CDR3 bases: TGTGCCAGCAGTCCTGCGGGCTCCCTCTATGGCTACACCTTC. Protein: CASSPAGSLYGYTF.

V usage is TRBV5-6 and J usage is TRBJ1-2, with 9 positions matching TRBD1. Germline V gene sequence: CDR1 SGHDT, CDR2 YYEEEE. The V gene end was trimmed by 2 bases and the J gene end by 8 bases; junction bases not matched to a gene: 7. This CDR3 region has 14 residues. CDR3 loop: CASSFRDRAGGYTF. The CDR3 DNA is TGTGCCAGCAGCTTTAGGGACAGGGCAGGAGGCTACACCTTC.

This sequence joins TRBV29-1 and TRBJ2-3; TRBD2 agrees at 13 bases. This CDR3 region has 16 residues. CDR1 SQVTM and CDR2 ANQGSEA come from the germline V gene. V was clipped by 7 bases and J by 6 bases; unmatched bases: 13. As DNA, the CDR3 is TGCAGCGCCGCAAGAGGGACTAGCGGGACGGTGGATACGCAGTATTTT. Residues: CSAARGTSGTVDTQYF.

The chain combines TRBV5-1 with TRBJ2-7, with D perhaps matching TRBD2 (5 bases). The J call may be faulty, since TRBJ2-1 better matches the DNA end. CDR3 length: 16 residues. The germline gives CDR1 SGHRS, CDR2 YFSETQ. CDR3 coding DNA: TGCGCCAGCAGCTTGGGTAGTACGGGGTCCTACAATGAGCAGTTCTTC. Its protein product is CASSLGSTGSYNEQFF.